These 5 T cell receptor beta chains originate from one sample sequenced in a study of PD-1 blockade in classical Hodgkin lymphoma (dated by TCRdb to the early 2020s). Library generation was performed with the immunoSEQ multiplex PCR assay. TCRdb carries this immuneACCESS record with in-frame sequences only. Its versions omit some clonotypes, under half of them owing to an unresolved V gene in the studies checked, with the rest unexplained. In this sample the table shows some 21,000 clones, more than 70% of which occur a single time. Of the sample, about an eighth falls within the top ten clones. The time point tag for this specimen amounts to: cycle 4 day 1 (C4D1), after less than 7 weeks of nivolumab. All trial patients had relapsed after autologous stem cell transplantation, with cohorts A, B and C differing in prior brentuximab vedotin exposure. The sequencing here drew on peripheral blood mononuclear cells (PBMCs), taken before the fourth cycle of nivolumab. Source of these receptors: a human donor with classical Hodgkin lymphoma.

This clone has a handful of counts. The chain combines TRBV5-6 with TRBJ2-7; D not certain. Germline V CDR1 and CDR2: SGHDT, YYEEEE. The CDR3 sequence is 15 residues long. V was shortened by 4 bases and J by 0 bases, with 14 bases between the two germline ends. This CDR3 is CASSLSGWGSYEQYF. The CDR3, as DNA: TGTGCCAGCAGCCTAAGTGGGTGGGGCTCCTACGAGCAGTACTTC.

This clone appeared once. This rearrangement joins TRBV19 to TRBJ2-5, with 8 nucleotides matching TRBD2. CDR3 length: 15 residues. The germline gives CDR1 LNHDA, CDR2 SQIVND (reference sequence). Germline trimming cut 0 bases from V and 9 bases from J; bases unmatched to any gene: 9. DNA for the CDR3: TGTGCCAGTAGTATAGACCCGGGACTAGGGACGTCCCAGTACTTC. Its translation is CASSIDPGLGTSQYF.

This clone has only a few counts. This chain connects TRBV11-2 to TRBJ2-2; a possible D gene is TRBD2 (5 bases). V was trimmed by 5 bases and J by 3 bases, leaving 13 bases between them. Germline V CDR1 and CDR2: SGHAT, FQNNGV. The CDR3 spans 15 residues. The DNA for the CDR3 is TGTGCCAGCAGCACAGCCGTCGGGGACACCGGGGAGCTGTTTTTT. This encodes CASSTAVGDTGELFF.

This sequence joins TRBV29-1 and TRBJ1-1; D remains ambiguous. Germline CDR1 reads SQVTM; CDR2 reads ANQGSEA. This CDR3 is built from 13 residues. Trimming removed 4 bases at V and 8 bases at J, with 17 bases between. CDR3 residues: CSVGRPEAAEAFF. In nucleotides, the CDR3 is TGCAGCGTTGGGAGACCCGAGGCAGCGGAAGCTTTCTTT.

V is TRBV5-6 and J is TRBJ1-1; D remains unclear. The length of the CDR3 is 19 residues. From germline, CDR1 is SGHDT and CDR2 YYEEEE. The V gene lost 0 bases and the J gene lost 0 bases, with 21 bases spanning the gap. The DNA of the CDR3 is TGTGCCAGCAGCTTGGACTTTCCCACCTGGTGGGCTTTGAACACTGAAGCTTTCTTT. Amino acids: CASSLDFPTWWALNTEAFF.